One TCR beta chain is described in this entry. Its antigen is not identified. Primers for the PCR totalled 60 Vbeta and 13 Jbeta. Only in-frame clones appear in the TCRdb table, and some are missing; sequencing was by immunoSEQ multiplex PCR. The table lists roughly 100,000 clones, 60% to 75% of them singletons. This sample was taken from a study of cytomegalovirus exposure and HLA in healthy donors. About the research overall: Earlier findings included 90 million to 120 million unique TCR beta sequences obtained from 150 million to 200 million T cells.

CDR1 and CDR2 from the germline V gene are MNHNS and SASEGT. The CDR3 spans 15 residues. Trimming took 2 bases from V and 9 from J; bases not matched to a gene: 9. Study-level results: Some V segments (TRBV6-2 and TRBV6-3 among them) were excluded as indistinguishable. The authors judged a highly shared variant cluster likely a sequencing artifact. A link between a missense DCLRE1C variant and TCR beta V- and J-gene trimming emerged from a later analysis.

The clonotype originates from a man aged 40-49 years in good health and CMV-seropositive. The chain joins TRBV6-1 to TRBJ1-5; 8 nucleotides align to TRBD1. The specimen was PBMCs. The CDR3 loop is CASSESGDRLRPQHF. The CDR3 coding sequence is TGTGCCAGCAGTGAATCCGGGGACAGGTTAAGGCCCCAGCATTTT.